Shown below are 31 T cell receptor beta chains from a single sample sequenced in a study of CD8 T cells in Susac syndrome. A quantity of about 0.45 to 1 ug RNA underwent reverse transcription using random hexamers. TCRdb fed the immunoSEQ multiplex PCR reads into MiXCR, producing one record per CDR3 protein. The top ten hold 0.15% to 0.2% of the sample, which has some 160,000 distinct CDR3 sequences, roughly 95% seen once. The specimen was CD8+ T cells from PBMCs. The receptors were sampled from a human donor with multiple sclerosis.

The genes are TRBV9 and TRBJ2-7; D tentatively reads TRBD1 or TRBD2 (5 bases each). The CDR3 is 15 residues long. V gave up 4 bases and J gave up 2 bases, with 16 bases separating them. Germline values: CDR1 SGDLS, CDR2 YYNGEE. The CDR3 is CASSPLASGTYEQYF. The CDR3 DNA reads as TGTGCCAGCAGCCCCCTAGCCTCAGGGACCTACGAGCAGTACTTC.

This chain uses TRBV29-1 with TRBJ2-1, with D unresolved. This CDR3 region has 8 residues. The germline V and J ends were trimmed by 7 bases and 12 bases, with 7 bases remaining between them. CDR1 is SQVTM and CDR2 is ANQGSEA in the germline V gene. The CDR3 bases are TGCAGCGCCGACGGGCAGTTCTTC. It encodes CSADGQFF.

The chain couples TRBV29-1 to TRBJ2-1, with TRBD1 matching over 9 bases. V shed 4 bases, J shed 6 bases, and the junction held 7 bases outside the gene matches. Germline V gene sequence: CDR1 SQVTM, CDR2 ANQGSEA. The CDR3 consists of 14 residues. The CDR3 loop is CSVVRGQGGNEQFF. The CDR3 nucleotides read TGCAGCGTTGTAAGGGGACAGGGTGGCAATGAGCAGTTCTTC.

The V and J genes are TRBV29-1 and TRBJ2-7, with 8 bases aligning to TRBD1. J lost 0 bases, V lost 3 bases, and 4 bases had no gene match. CDR3 length: 14 amino acids. In germline, CDR1 is SQVTM, CDR2 ANQGSEA. The CDR3 is CSVETGDSSYEQYF. The CDR3 bases are TGCAGCGTTGAGACAGGGGATAGCTCCTACGAGCAGTACTTC.

The chain combines TRBV3-1 with TRBJ2-7; 10 bases match TRBD2. Per the germline V gene, CDR1 is LGHDT and CDR2 is YNNKEL (reference sequence). With 1 base clipped from V and 4 bases from J, the junction kept 4 bases outside the gene matches. The CDR3 loop spans 15 amino acids. The CDR3 DNA follows: TGTGCCAGCAGCCAAGGGACTAGCGGTCTTTACGAGCAGTACTTC. This sequence encodes CASSQGTSGLYEQYF.

This clonotype came up once. The CDR3 spells CSARDREYRTYEQYF. The CDR3 DNA follows: TGCAGTGCTAGAGATCGAGAATATAGGACCTACGAGCAGTACTTC. The chain is built from TRBV20-1 and TRBJ2-7; no clear D. The germline V gene has CDR1 DFQATT and CDR2 SNEGSKA (reference sequence). The CDR3 contains 15 residues. Trimming stripped 0 bases from V and 2 bases from J, with 14 bases between.

This clonotype was seen just once. In nucleotides, the CDR3 is TGTGCCAGCAGTTACCGCGATTCTATCCCCTACGAGCAGTACTTC. Protein: CASSYRDSIPYEQYF. This sequence joins TRBV6-6 and TRBJ2-7; no clear D. The CDR3 extends over 15 amino acids. Per the germline V gene, CDR1 is MNHNY and CDR2 is SVGAGI (reference sequence). Trimming pared 2 bases from V and 2 bases from J, leaving 13 bases between.

V gene TRBV6-5 combines with J gene TRBJ1-2, with a tentative D call TRBD1 (5 bases). This CDR3 comprises 13 residues. CDR1 and CDR2 from the germline V gene are MNHEY and SVGAGI. The V gene lost 6 bases and the J gene lost 4 bases, with 12 bases spanning the gap. As DNA, the CDR3 is TGTGCCAGCAGGGTGGGACGGAGCTATGGCTACACCTTC. Protein sequence: CASRVGRSYGYTF.

The chain has TRBV29-1 and TRBJ1-2; TRBD1 agrees at 8 bases. The CDR3 has 13 amino acids. Germline V gives CDR1 SQVTM, CDR2 ANQGSEA. The V segment lost 6 bases and the J segment 2 bases; nucleotides outside the gene matches: 5. As DNA, the CDR3 is TGCAGCGTACCGGGACAGGCGAACTATGGCTACACCTTC. The encoded protein is CSVPGQANYGYTF.

The chain couples TRBV19 to TRBJ2-7; D gene ambiguous. This CDR3 has 10 residues. V was shortened by 11 bases and J by 3 bases, with 8 bases between the two germline ends. CDR1 LNHDA and CDR2 SQIVND come from the germline V gene (reference sequence). The CDR3 coding sequence is TGTGCCGCCGGGTACTACGAGCAGTACTTC. It encodes CAAGYYEQYF.

The gene calls are TRBV4-1 and TRBJ2-1; tentatively, D is TRBD2 (5 bases). The CDR3 runs 13 residues. Germline lookup yields CDR1 MGHRA and CDR2 YSYEKL. With 1 base removed from V and 12 bases from J, the gap between germline ends came to 13 bases. CDR3 in amino acids: CASSQAPGVGQFF. The DNA for the CDR3 is TGCGCCAGCAGCCAAGCTCCCGGGGTGGGGCAGTTCTTC.

The CDR3 sequence is CASSSTSGIFTDTQYF. CDR3 bases: TGTGCCAGCAGCTCGACTAGCGGGATATTCACAGATACGCAGTATTTT. V usage is TRBV5-4 and J usage is TRBJ2-3; 11 bases align to TRBD2. CDR3 size: 16 residues. Trimming at V came to 3 bases and at J to 2 bases, leaving 5 bases not matched to a gene. Germline CDR1 and CDR2: SGHNT and YYREEE (reference sequence).

The V call is TRBV19, the J call TRBJ2-5, with 8 bases that match TRBD1. CDR3 length: 18 residues. V lost 5 bases, J lost 1 base, and 15 bases stayed unmatched. The V gene's germline CDR1 is LNHDA and CDR2 SQIVND (reference sequence). DNA for the CDR3: TGTGCCAGTAGTCCACTCCTTCGGGACAGGTCCCTCCAAGAGACCCAGTACTTC. Protein product: CASSPLLRDRSLQETQYF.

The chain uses TRBV7-9 and TRBJ2-3; a possible D gene is TRBD2 (5 bases). With 3 bases removed from V and 6 bases from J, the gap between germline ends came to 13 bases. This CDR3 contains 14 residues. Germline V gives CDR1 SEHNR, CDR2 FQNEAQ (reference sequence). The CDR3 sequence: CASSFGLTGDTQYF. The CDR3 DNA reads TGTGCCAGCAGCTTCGGGCTGACGGGGGATACGCAGTATTTT.

This chain uses TRBV28 with TRBJ2-7; no clear D gene. This CDR3 is built from 13 residues. The V end was cut by 5 bases, the J end by 6 bases, with 14 bases between. Germline V lookup: CDR1 MDHEN, CDR2 SYDVKM. CDR3 in DNA: TGTGCCAGCAGTGCACAAGCACGTCCCGAGCAGTACTTC. It encodes CASSAQARPEQYF.

CDR3 coding DNA: TGCGCCAGCAGCCGGGGACGCTACCAAGAGACCCAGTACTTC. As protein: CASSRGRYQETQYF. V gene TRBV4-1 combines with J gene TRBJ2-5; either TRBD1 or TRBD2 may supply D (5 bases each). Germline assignment: CDR1 MGHRA and CDR2 YSYEKL. This CDR3 is 14 amino acids long. The V gene lost 4 bases and the J gene lost 0 bases, with 9 bases spanning the gap.

The genes are TRBV20-1 and TRBJ2-7; D is perhaps TRBD1 or TRBD2 (5 bases each). V lost 5 bases and J lost 3, with 14 bases in between. Germline CDR1 and CDR2: DFQATT and SNEGSKA (reference sequence). The CDR3 totals 13 residues. CDR3 sequence (DNA): TGCAGTGCTGCCTCCTCGGGGCACTACGAGCAGTACTTC. This codes for CSAASSGHYEQYF.

The sample holds one count of this clonotype. The chain joins TRBV7-2 to TRBJ2-5; 14 bases agree with TRBD2. CDR3 length: 17 amino acids. Trimming at V came to 6 bases and at J to 2 bases, leaving 8 bases not matched to a gene. Looked up from germline, CDR1 is SGHTA and CDR2 is FQGNSA. The CDR3 DNA reads as TGTGCCAGCAGTTTAAACAGACTAGCGGGGGGGCAAGAGACCCAGTACTTC. The encoded protein is CASSLNRLAGGQETQYF.

The chain links TRBV13 to TRBJ2-7; 8 bases match TRBD1. Losses at the gene ends were 4 bases for V and 3 bases for J; bases not matched to a gene: 8. Germline V gives CDR1 PRHDT, CDR2 FYEKMQ (reference sequence). The length of the CDR3 is 15 residues. The CDR3: CASSSAGTGYYEQYF. CDR3 DNA: TGTGCCAGCAGCTCCGCCGGGACAGGATACTACGAGCAGTACTTC. Full variable domain (outside the CDR3, taken from reference TRBV13 and TRBJ2-7): AAGVIQSPRHLIKEKRETATLKCYPIPRHDTVYWYQQGPGQDPQFLISFYEKMQSDKGSIPDRFSAQQFSDYHSELNMSSLELGDSALYFCASSSAGTGYYEQYFGPGTRLTVT.

This chain uses TRBV11-2 with TRBJ2-5; TRBD2 matches at 10 bases. CDR1 is SGHAT, CDR2 FQNNGV, per germline. The CDR3 spans 15 residues. Trimming at V came to 8 bases and at J to 2 bases, leaving 8 bases not matched to a gene. In DNA, the CDR3 is TGTGCCAGCGAGAGGACTAGCGGAATACAAGAGACCCAGTACTTC. It specifies CASERTSGIQETQYF.

The V call is TRBV12-3 or TRBV12-4, the J call TRBJ2-3, with TRBD2 as a possible D gene (6 bases). CDR3 length: 20 residues. The V end was cut by 3 bases, the J end by 0 bases, with 25 bases between. This chain's CDR3 is CASSLEAGKRSSGSTDTQYF. The CDR3, as DNA: TGTGCCAGCAGTTTGGAGGCAGGGAAACGAAGTAGCGGTAGCACAGATACGCAGTATTTT.

The rearrangement uses TRBV27 and TRBJ2-7, with 9 positions matching TRBD1. The trim removed 9 bases at V and 1 base at J, leaving 4 bases unmatched. The length of the CDR3 is 13 residues. The germline V gene has CDR1 MNHEY and CDR2 SMNVEV (reference sequence). CDR3 residues: CASTGGASYEQYF. CDR3 nucleotides: TGTGCCAGTACAGGGGGCGCATCCTACGAGCAGTACTTC.

The chain links TRBV13 to TRBJ2-7; TRBD1 aligns across 7 bases. Trimming took 5 bases from V and 2 from J; bases not matched to a gene: 6. The CDR3 loop spans 14 amino acids. Germline V lookup: CDR1 PRHDT, CDR2 FYEKMQ (reference sequence). CDR3 in amino acids: CASSATGTAYEQYF. In DNA form, the CDR3 reads TGTGCCAGCAGCGCCACTGGGACAGCCTACGAGCAGTACTTC.

The chain carries TRBV7-9 and TRBJ2-1; D may be TRBD2 (6 bases). V gave up 2 bases and J gave up 8 bases, with 19 bases separating them. The CDR3 is made up of 16 amino acids. Germline CDR1 is SEHNR and CDR2 is FQNEAQ (reference sequence). CDR3 bases: TGTGCCAGCAGCTTACTGGCTAGCGTGGACAACGATGAGCAGTTCTTC. Residues: CASSLLASVDNDEQFF.

The V and J genes are TRBV30 and TRBJ2-1, with TRBD2 identical over 8 bases. The ends lost 1 base at V and 9 bases at J; junction bases unmatched: 2. Germline CDR1 is GTSNPN and CDR2 is SVGIG (reference sequence). The CDR3 consists of 12 residues. The CDR3 protein is CAWSAGLGEQFF. The CDR3 DNA is TGTGCCTGGAGTGCGGGACTAGGTGAGCAGTTCTTC.

The V and J genes are TRBV20-1 and TRBJ2-5; no clear D gene. In germline, CDR1 is DFQATT, CDR2 SNEGSKA (reference sequence). The CDR3 spans 10 residues. CDR3 sequence: CNPANKPQYF. For the CDR3, the DNA is TGCAATCCTGCTAATAAGCCACAGTACTTC.

The chain couples TRBV9 to TRBJ2-7; 7 positions agree with TRBD1. Per germline, CDR1 SGDLS and CDR2 YYNGEE. The CDR3 consists of 14 residues. With 4 bases clipped from V and 3 bases from J, the junction kept 7 bases outside the gene matches. CDR3 DNA: TGTGCCAGCAGCCAAGGGGGCGCGATCTACGAGCAGTACTTC. Translated: CASSQGGAIYEQYF.

The CDR3 DNA follows: TGCAGCGTTGAGACAGGTTCCTACGAGCAGTACTTC. It translates to CSVETGSYEQYF. The rearrangement links TRBV29-1 to TRBJ2-7; tentatively, D is TRBD1 (6 bases). CDR1 is SQVTM, CDR2 ANQGSEA, per germline. CDR3 size: 12 residues. Trimming shortened V by 3 bases and J by 1 base, and 7 bases separated the two germline ends.

This clonotype was observed once. The rearrangement links TRBV27 to TRBJ2-1, with D hard to call. CDR1 is MNHEY and CDR2 is SMNVEV in the germline V gene (reference sequence). The V gene lost 1 base and the J gene lost 9 bases, with 10 bases spanning the gap. CDR3 size: 13 residues. CDR3 nucleotide sequence: TGTGCCAGCAGTTTATTGCAGCACGGTGAGCAGTTCTTC. Its translation is CASSLLQHGEQFF.

CDR3 in DNA: TGTGCCAGCAGTGAAAGGGGTAGCGGTAACACCGGGGAGCTGTTTTTT. It translates to CASSERGSGNTGELFF. The chain has TRBV2 and TRBJ2-2; a weak D match, TRBD2 (6 bases). Per germline, CDR1 SNHLY and CDR2 FYNNEI. V was shortened by 2 bases and J by 2 bases, with 12 bases between the two germline ends. The CDR3 loop spans 16 amino acids.

The V gene is TRBV27, the J gene TRBJ2-1; D not resolved. The CDR3 is 12 amino acids. CDR1 is MNHEY, CDR2 SMNVEV, per germline (reference sequence). V dropped 6 bases and J dropped 15 bases, with 18 bases sitting between them. The CDR3 reads CASRAQDQRGFF. The DNA of the CDR3 is TGTGCCAGCAGGGCCCAGGACCAGAGAGGGTTCTTC.